This T cell receptor (beta chain) was found in a study of T cells in Graves' hyperthyroidism and ophthalmopathy. Amplification of TCR beta CDR3 regions used RNA as the template. The HTBI set primed first-round TCR CDR3 RT-PCR. TCRdb itself ran the multiplex PCR reads through MiXCR, one entry per CDR3 protein. The sample includes hundreds of thousands of distinct CDR3 sequences, 14% of them seen just once. This clonotype was picked up many times. What was sequenced was blood. The receptor comes from a woman aged 18-35 years with Graves' hyperthyroidism.

The CDR3 region has the DNA TGTGCCAGCAGCTTAAGGTCCTCCGGGATACCCTACGAGCAGTACTTC. This translates into CASSLRSSGIPYEQYF. The rearrangement links TRBV7-2 to TRBJ2-7; D might be TRBD2 (5 bases). V shed 2 bases and J shed 2 bases, with 16 bases lying between them. This CDR3 is built from 16 residues. CDR1 and CDR2 (germline): SGHTA, FQGNSA.